This T cell receptor (beta chain) stems from a study of blood T cell repertoires in COVID-19. On the study more broadly: Some COVID-19 samples were acute and others convalescent; all came from the United States, Italy and Spain. In each case, the material was cDNA or gDNA derived from T cells, B-cell-depleted T cells, or PBMCs.

Authors' data handling: Reference gene primer amplification in the assay estimated nucleated cell counts. Sequencing used immunoSEQ multiplex PCR; TCRdb keeps in-frame clones, though not all of them. The DNA was the basis for D and trimming; V, J and clone size are from that table. The repertoire consists of approximately 30,000 clones, with 85% occurring once and the leading ten covering roughly 23%. V lost 5 bases to trimming and J lost 4 bases; unmatched junction nucleotides: 7. The CDR3 has 15 amino acids. The germline V gene encodes CDR1 LNHDA and CDR2 SQIVND (reference sequence). The sequenced sample was peripheral blood. The source is a human donor in a cohort sampled during active COVID-19. The chain is built from TRBV19 and TRBJ2-2, with TRBD2 matching over 7 bases. The CDR3 is CASSLRLAATGELFF. The DNA of the CDR3 is TGTGCCAGTAGTCTGAGACTAGCCGCCACCGGGGAGCTGTTTTTT. Using reference TRBV19 and TRBJ2-2 for the parts outside the CDR3, the full variable domain is DGGITQSPKYLFRKEGQNVTLSCEQNLNHDAMYWYRQDPGQGLRLIYYSQIVNDFQKGDIAEGYSVSREKKESFPLTVTSAQKNPTAFYLCASSLRLAATGELFFGEGSRLTVL.